The T cell receptor beta chain described here comes from a study of T-cell memory formation after mild COVID-19. This clonotype was counted only a few times. Antigen unknown. Each CDR3 protein gets one entry after TCRdb re-called the 5' RACE reads with MiXCR. Of 210,000 or so distinct CDR3 sequences in the sample, around 19% were seen once. General study points: Whether day 37 second-wave clones are SARS-CoV-2-specific was not confirmed. Largely, contracting CD4+ clones fell within CM and EM, and contracting CD8+ clones within EMRA. From day 15 to 85, contracting clones were balanced between CD4 and CD8, whereas later expanders leaned toward CD4+. Some clones that responded turned up in pre-infection memory, which suggests that cross-reactive memory joined in.

CDR3 length: 11 residues. CDR1 is MNHEY and CDR2 is SVGEGT in the germline V gene. Trimming took off 4 bases at V and 3 bases at J, with 4 bases between the two ends. Sequences were obtained from PBMCs or a T cell subset sorted from them (not recorded which). The chain joins TRBV6-2 or TRBV6-3 to TRBJ2-7; D is uncertain. The source is an adult woman who had mild COVID-19 (a few samples of this study predate the infection). Cell type and time point are not known. CDR3 in DNA: TGTGCCAGCAGTTCCCGCTACGAGCAGTACTTC. Translation gives CASSSRYEQYF.